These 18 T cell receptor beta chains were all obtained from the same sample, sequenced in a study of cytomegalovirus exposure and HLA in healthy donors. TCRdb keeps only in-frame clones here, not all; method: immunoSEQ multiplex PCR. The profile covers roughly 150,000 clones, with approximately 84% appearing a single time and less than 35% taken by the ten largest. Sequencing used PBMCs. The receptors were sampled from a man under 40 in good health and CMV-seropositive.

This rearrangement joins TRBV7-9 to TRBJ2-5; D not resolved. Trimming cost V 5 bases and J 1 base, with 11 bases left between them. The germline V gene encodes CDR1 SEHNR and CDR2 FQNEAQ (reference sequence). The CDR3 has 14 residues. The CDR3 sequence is CASSQTSSQETQYF. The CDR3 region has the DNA TGTGCCAGCAGCCAGACTTCTAGCCAAGAGACCCAGTACTTC.

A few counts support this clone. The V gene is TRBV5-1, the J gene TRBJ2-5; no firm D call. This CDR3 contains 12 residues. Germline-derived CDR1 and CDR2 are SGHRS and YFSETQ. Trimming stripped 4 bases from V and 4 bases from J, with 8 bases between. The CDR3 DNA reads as TGCGCCAGCAGCCCCACGGGAGAGACCCAGTACTTC. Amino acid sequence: CASSPTGETQYF.

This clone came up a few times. As DNA, the CDR3 is TGTGCCAGCAGCCGTTTCAATACCGGGACTGATGCCGACGAGCAGTACTTC. Protein sequence: CASSRFNTGTDADEQYF. The chain joins TRBV5-6 to TRBJ2-7, with TRBD2 as a possible D gene (6 bases). Germline CDR1 reads SGHDT; CDR2 reads YYEEEE. This CDR3 is built from 17 residues. Trimming took off 4 bases at V and 5 bases at J, with 25 bases between the two ends.

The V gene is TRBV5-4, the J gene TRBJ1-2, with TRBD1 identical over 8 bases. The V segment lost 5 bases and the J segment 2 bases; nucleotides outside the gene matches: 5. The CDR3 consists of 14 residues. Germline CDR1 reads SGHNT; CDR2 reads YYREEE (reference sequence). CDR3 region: CASRVAGGNYGYTF. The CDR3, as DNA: TGTGCCAGCAGAGTAGCAGGGGGCAACTATGGCTACACCTTC.

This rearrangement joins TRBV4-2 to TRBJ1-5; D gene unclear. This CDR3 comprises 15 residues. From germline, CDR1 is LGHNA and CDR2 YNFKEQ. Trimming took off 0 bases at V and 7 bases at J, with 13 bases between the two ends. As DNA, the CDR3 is TGTGCCAGCAGCCAAGAATTCTCGGGTAACCAGCCCCAGCATTTT. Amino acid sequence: CASSQEFSGNQPQHF.

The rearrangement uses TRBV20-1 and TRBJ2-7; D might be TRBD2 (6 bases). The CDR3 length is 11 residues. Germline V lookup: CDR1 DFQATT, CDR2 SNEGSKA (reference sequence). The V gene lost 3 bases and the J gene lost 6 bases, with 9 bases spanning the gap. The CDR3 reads CSASGSGEQYF. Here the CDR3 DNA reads TGCAGTGCTAGCGGGAGTGGCGAGCAGTACTTC.

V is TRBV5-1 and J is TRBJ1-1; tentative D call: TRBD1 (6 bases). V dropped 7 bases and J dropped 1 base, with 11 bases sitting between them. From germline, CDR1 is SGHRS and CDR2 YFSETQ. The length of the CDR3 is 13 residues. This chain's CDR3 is CASGLGANTEAFF. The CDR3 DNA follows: TGCGCCAGCGGCCTGGGGGCGAACACTGAAGCTTTCTTT.

DNA of the CDR3: TGTGCCAGTAGCGCGACAGGGGTAAACACTGAAGCTTTCTTT. It encodes CASSATGVNTEAFF. V is TRBV19 and J is TRBJ1-1; TRBD1 agrees at 8 bases. Trimming removed 6 bases from V and 2 bases from J; junction bases left unmatched: 5. Germline lookup yields CDR1 LNHDA and CDR2 SQIVND (reference sequence). The CDR3 has 14 residues. The full variable domain, its missing parts supplied by reference TRBV19 and TRBJ1-1, is DGGITQSPKYLFRKEGQNVTLSCEQNLNHDAMYWYRQDPGQGLRLIYYSQIVNDFQKGDIAEGYSVSREKKESFPLTVTSAQKNPTAFYLCASSATGVNTEAFFGQGTRLTVV.

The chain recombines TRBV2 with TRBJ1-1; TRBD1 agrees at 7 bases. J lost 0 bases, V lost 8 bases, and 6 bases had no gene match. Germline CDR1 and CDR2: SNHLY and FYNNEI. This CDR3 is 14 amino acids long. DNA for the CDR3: TGTGCCAGCGAACCAACAGGGGTGAACACTGAAGCTTTCTTT. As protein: CASEPTGVNTEAFF.

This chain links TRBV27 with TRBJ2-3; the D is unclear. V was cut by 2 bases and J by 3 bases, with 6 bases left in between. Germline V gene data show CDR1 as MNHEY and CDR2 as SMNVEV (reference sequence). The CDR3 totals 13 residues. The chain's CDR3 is CASSLGATDTQYF. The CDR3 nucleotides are TGTGCCAGCAGTTTAGGAGCGACAGATACGCAGTATTTT.

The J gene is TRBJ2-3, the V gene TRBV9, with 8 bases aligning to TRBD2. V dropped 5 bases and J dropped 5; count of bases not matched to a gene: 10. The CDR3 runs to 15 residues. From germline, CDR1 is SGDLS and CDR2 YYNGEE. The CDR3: CASSSGGLAGDTQYF. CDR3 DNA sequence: TGTGCCAGCAGTTCCGGGGGGCTAGCGGGAGATACGCAGTATTTT.

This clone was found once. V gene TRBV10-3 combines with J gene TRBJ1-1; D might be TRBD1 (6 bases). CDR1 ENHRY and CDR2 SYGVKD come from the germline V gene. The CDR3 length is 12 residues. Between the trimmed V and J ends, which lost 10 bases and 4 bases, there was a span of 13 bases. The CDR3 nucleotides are TGTGCCACGGTCAGGGGCGGCACTGAAGCTTTCTTT. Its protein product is CATVRGGTEAFF.

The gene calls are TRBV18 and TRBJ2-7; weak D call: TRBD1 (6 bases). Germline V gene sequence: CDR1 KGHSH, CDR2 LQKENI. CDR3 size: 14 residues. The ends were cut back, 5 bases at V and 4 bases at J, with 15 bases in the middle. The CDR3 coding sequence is TGTGCCAGCTCATCGGGACAAGAGCCTTACGAGCAGTACTTC. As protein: CASSSGQEPYEQYF.

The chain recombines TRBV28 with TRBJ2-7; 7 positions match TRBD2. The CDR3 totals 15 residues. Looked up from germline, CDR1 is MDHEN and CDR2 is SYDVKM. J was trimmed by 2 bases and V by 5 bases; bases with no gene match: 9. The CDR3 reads CASSPKRGRPYEQYF. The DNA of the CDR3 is TGTGCCAGCAGTCCCAAGCGGGGCAGGCCCTACGAGCAGTACTTC.

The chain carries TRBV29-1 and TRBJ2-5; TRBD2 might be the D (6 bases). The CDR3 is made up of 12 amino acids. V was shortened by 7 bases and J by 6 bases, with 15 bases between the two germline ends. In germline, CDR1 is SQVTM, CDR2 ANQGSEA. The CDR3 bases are TGCAGCGCGGGGGAGAGGACTAAGACCCAGTACTTC. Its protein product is CSAGERTKTQYF.

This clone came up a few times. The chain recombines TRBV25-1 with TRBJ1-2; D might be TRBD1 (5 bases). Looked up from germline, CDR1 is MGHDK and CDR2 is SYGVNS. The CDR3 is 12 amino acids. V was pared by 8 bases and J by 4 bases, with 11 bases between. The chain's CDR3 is CASLGGGYGYTF. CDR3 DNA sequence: TGTGCCAGCCTTGGGGGAGGCTATGGCTACACCTTC.

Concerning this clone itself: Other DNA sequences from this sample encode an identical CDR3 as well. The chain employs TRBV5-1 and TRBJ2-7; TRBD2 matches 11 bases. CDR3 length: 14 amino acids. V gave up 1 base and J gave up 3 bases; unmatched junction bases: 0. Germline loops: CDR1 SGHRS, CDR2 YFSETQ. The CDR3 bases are TGCGCCAGCAGCTTGACTAGCGGGAGCTACGAGCAGTACTTC. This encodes CASSLTSGSYEQYF.

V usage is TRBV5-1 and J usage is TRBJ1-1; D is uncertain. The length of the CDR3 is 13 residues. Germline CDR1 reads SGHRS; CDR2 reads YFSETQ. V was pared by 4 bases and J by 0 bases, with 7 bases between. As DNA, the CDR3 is TGCGCCAGCAGCAGTGGGCTGAACACTGAAGCTTTCTTT. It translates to CASSSGLNTEAFF.